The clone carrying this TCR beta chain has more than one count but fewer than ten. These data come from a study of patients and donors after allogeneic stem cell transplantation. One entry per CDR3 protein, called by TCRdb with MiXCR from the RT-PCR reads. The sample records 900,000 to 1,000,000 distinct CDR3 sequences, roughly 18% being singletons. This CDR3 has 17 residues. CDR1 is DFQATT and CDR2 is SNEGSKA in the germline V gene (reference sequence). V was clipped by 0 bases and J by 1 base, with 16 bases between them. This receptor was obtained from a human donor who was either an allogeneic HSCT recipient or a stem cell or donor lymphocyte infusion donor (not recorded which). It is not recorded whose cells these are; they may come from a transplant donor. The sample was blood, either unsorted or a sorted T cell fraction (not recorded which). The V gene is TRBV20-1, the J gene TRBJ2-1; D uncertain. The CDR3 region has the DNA TGCAGTGCTAGAGACCCCTTAGGGCGACTTTCCTACAATGAGCAGTTCTTC. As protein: CSARDPLGRLSYNEQFF.